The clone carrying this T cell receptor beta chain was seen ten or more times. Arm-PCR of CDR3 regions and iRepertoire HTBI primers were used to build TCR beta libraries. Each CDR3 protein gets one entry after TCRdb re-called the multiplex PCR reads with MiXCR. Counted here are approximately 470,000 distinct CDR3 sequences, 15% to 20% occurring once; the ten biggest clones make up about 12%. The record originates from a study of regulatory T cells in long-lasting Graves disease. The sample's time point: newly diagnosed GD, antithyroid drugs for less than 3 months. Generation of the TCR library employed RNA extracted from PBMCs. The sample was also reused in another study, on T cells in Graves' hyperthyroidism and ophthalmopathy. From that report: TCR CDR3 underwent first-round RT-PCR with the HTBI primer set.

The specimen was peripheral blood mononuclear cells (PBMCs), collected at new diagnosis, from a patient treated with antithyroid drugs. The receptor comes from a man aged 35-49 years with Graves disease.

CDR3 sequence (DNA): TGTGCCAGCAGTGAAGTTGTCAGGGATGGCTCCTACGAGCAGTACTTC. Translation gives CASSEVVRDGSYEQYF. The chain couples TRBV6-2 or TRBV6-3 to TRBJ2-7; weak D call: TRBD1 (5 bases). V lost 5 bases to trimming and J lost 0 bases, with 17 bases between them. The CDR3 consists of 16 residues. The V gene's germline CDR1 is MNHEY and CDR2 SVGEGT.